The 20 T cell receptor beta chains below were found in one sample sequenced in a study of blood T cells in healthy people across ages. Using a J-beta primer mix together with a sample-barcoded 5' primer, a second PCR was run for roughly 7 to 11 cycles. TCRdb recomputed calls from the 5' RACE reads with MiXCR, one row per CDR3 protein. The sample gives roughly 800,000 distinct CDR3 sequences, 40% to 65% of which show up once; roughly 40% is in the top ten. The sequenced material came from blood. These receptors were taken from a man older than 75 in good health.

The chain recombines TRBV7-9 with TRBJ2-1; weak D call: TRBD1 (5 bases). Trimming left V 4 bases short and J 10 bases short, with 8 bases between. CDR1 SEHNR and CDR2 FQNEAQ come from the germline V gene (reference sequence). This CDR3 is built from 11 residues. CDR3: CASSSGHEQFF. CDR3 sequence (DNA): TGTGCCAGCAGCTCCGGACACGAGCAGTTCTTC.

V is TRBV28 and J is TRBJ1-2, with 8 positions matching TRBD1. V was pared by 7 bases and J by 7 bases, with 5 bases of the junction left unmatched. Germline CDR1 is MDHEN and CDR2 is SYDVKM. CDR3 length: 12 residues. The DNA of the CDR3 is TGTGCCAGCACCGAACAGGGGGGTGGCTACACCTTC. It is translated as CASTEQGGGYTF.

A few counts support this clonotype. V is TRBV18 and J is TRBJ2-3; 7 bases are a match to TRBD2. V dropped 4 bases and J dropped 4; count of bases not matched to a gene: 5. This CDR3 comprises 14 residues. Germline V CDR1 and CDR2: KGHSH, LQKENI. This CDR3 reads CASSLGLEADTQYF. The CDR3 DNA sequence: TGTGCCAGCTCACTTGGACTAGAAGCAGATACGCAGTATTTT.

This chain uses TRBV29-1 with TRBJ2-7; 7 nucleotides line up with TRBD1. CDR1 and CDR2 from the germline V gene are SQVTM and ANQGSEA. Trimming took 4 bases from V and 3 from J; bases not matched to a gene: 9. This CDR3 spans 14 amino acids. The CDR3, as DNA: TGCAGCGTTGGGGCGTTACAGGGGAGCTACGAGCAGTACTTC. This gives the protein CSVGALQGSYEQYF.

The rearrangement joins TRBV5-4 to TRBJ2-5; 9 nucleotides agree with TRBD2. CDR1 is SGHNT, CDR2 YYREEE, per germline (reference sequence). This CDR3 has 14 amino acids. V gave up 6 bases and J gave up 5 bases; unmatched junction bases: 8. The chain's CDR3 is CASTRDSGSETQYF. The CDR3 DNA sequence: TGTGCCAGCACCCGTGATAGCGGGAGTGAGACCCAGTACTTC.

The chain carries TRBV2 and TRBJ2-1; either TRBD1 or TRBD2 may fit D (5 bases each). Trimming shortened V by 1 base and J by 5 bases, and 18 bases separated the two germline ends. The CDR3 loop spans 17 amino acids. Germline lookup yields CDR1 SNHLY and CDR2 FYNNEI. CDR3 sequence: CASSEGVGAGSNNEQFF. In nucleotides, the CDR3 is TGTGCCAGCAGTGAAGGGGTCGGGGCAGGGTCTAACAATGAGCAGTTCTTC.

This chain uses TRBV7-2 with TRBJ2-4; D might be TRBD1 (7 bases). The CDR3 has 13 residues. The V end was cut by 6 bases, the J end by 8 bases, with 14 bases between. Germline CDR1 and CDR2: SGHTA and FQGNSA. The CDR3: CASRPDREDIQYF. CDR3 DNA: TGTGCCAGCAGACCCGACAGGGAGGACATTCAGTACTTC.

This clonotype was counted once. The rearrangement links TRBV20-1 to TRBJ1-5, with no clear D. Trimming cost V 2 bases and J 6 bases, with 11 bases left between them. The CDR3 spans 13 residues. Germline V lookup: CDR1 DFQATT, CDR2 SNEGSKA (reference sequence). The CDR3 loop reads CSARSQDGQPQHF. CDR3 bases: TGCAGTGCTAGATCTCAGGATGGTCAGCCCCAGCATTTT.

In regard to this clonotype: Just one base apart from a much larger clone, this may be a read error. J is TRBJ2-1 and V is TRBV5-5, with D maybe TRBD2 (7 bases). Germline CDR1 reads SGHKS; CDR2 reads YYEKEE (reference sequence). This CDR3 has 15 residues. CDR3 amino acids: CASTPRGASCNEQFF. DNA for the CDR3: TGTGCCAGCACCCCTCGGGGGGCATCCTGCAATGAGCAGTTCTTC.

This clonotype was seen a handful of times. This sequence joins TRBV2 and TRBJ1-2, with 7 bases fitting TRBD1. Germline V lookup: CDR1 SNHLY, CDR2 FYNNEI. Trimming at V came to 1 base and at J to 2 bases, leaving 7 bases not matched to a gene. The CDR3 spans 16 residues. The CDR3 region is CASSEETGDLNYGYTF. CDR3 DNA sequence: TGTGCCAGCAGTGAAGAAACAGGGGACCTCAACTATGGCTACACCTTC.

This clonotype was detected only a few times. V usage is TRBV5-1 and J usage is TRBJ2-7; 7 bases line up with TRBD1. J gave up 4 bases and V 3 bases, and 7 bases lay outside the gene matches. The CDR3 sequence is 14 residues long. Germline assignment: CDR1 SGHRS and CDR2 YFSETQ. CDR3 loop: CASSWTGSTYEQYF. Here the CDR3 DNA reads TGCGCCAGCAGCTGGACAGGATCTACGTACGAGCAGTACTTC.

The table lists this clonotype with a few counts. J is TRBJ1-2 and V is TRBV28; 7 positions agree with TRBD1. Germline V gene data show CDR1 as MDHEN and CDR2 as SYDVKM. The CDR3 is made up of 13 amino acids. Germline trimming cut 7 bases from V and 4 bases from J; bases unmatched to any gene: 6. CDR3 sequence reads: CASTSGQVYGYTF. CDR3 nucleotide sequence: TGTGCCAGCACCTCCGGACAGGTCTATGGCTACACCTTC.

CDR3 amino acids: CASSQGTLEAFF. CDR3 bases: TGTGCCAGCAGCCAGGGGACCTTAGAGGCTTTCTTT. The chain carries TRBV3-1 and TRBJ1-1; D possibly corresponds to TRBD1 (5 bases). CDR1 and CDR2 (germline): LGHDT, YNNKEL (reference sequence). CDR3 size: 12 residues. Trimming removed 3 bases from V and 11 bases from J, with 13 bases in between.

The chain links TRBV7-3 to TRBJ2-7, with 7 bases lining up with TRBD1. The CDR3 is made up of 14 amino acids. The germline V gene has CDR1 SGHTA and CDR2 FQGTGA. Trimming at V came to 5 bases and at J to 0 bases, leaving 4 bases not matched to a gene. The chain's CDR3 is CASSDGTASYEQYF. As DNA, the CDR3 is TGTGCCAGCAGCGACGGGACAGCCTCCTACGAGCAGTACTTC.

A few counts support this clonotype. The chain recombines TRBV11-2 with TRBJ2-3, with D possibly matching TRBD2 (6 bases). V was cut by 6 bases and J by 14 bases, with 30 bases left in between. CDR1 SGHAT and CDR2 FQNNGV come from the germline V gene. The CDR3 is made up of 16 amino acids. The CDR3, as DNA: TGTGCCAGCAGATACCAACCGGGACTGACGCACAGATACGCGTATTTT. It specifies CASRYQPGLTHRYAYF.

The rearrangement uses TRBV18 and TRBJ2-1, with D perhaps matching TRBD1 (6 bases). V was cut by 1 base and J by 4 bases, with 11 bases left in between. Germline loops: CDR1 KGHSH, CDR2 LQKENI. There are 15 residues in the CDR3. CDR3 region: CASSPLTGQYNEQFF. CDR3 in DNA: TGTGCCAGCTCACCACTAACCGGACAGTACAATGAGCAGTTCTTC. The full variable domain, completed using reference TRBV18 and TRBJ2-1, is NAGVMQNPRHLVRRRGQEARLRCSPMKGHSHVYWYRQLPEEGLKFMVYLQKENIIDESGMPKERFSAEFPKEGPSILRIQQVVRGDSAAYFCASSPLTGQYNEQFFGPGTRLTVL.

This clonotype was found a few times. The rearrangement joins TRBV3-1 to TRBJ2-6; D uncertain. Per germline, CDR1 LGHDT and CDR2 YNNKEL (reference sequence). The CDR3 loop spans 16 amino acids. The V end lost 5 bases, the J end lost 1 base, and 12 bases lay between the germline ends. The CDR3 DNA is TGTGCCAGCAGCGATCCCATAGGATCTGGGGCCAACGTCCTGACTTTC. Translating it yields CASSDPIGSGANVLTF. Looking up the rest from reference TRBV3-1 and TRBJ2-6 gives the full variable domain: DTAVSQTPKYLVTQMGNDKSIKCEQNLGHDTMYWYKQDSKKFLKIMFSYNNKELIINETVPNRFSPKSPDKAHLNLHINSLELGDSAVYFCASSDPIGSGANVLTFGAGSRLTVL.

In its sample, this clonotype was seen many times. V is TRBV6-2 or TRBV6-3 and J is TRBJ2-5; D ambiguous. Germline assignment: CDR1 MNHEY and CDR2 SVGEGT. This CDR3 comprises 10 residues. Trimming took 8 bases from V and 5 from J, leaving 6 bases between them. This chain's CDR3 is CASLQETQYF. The CDR3, as DNA: TGTGCCAGCTTACAGGAGACCCAGTACTTC.

This sequence joins TRBV3-1 and TRBJ1-2, with a tentative D call TRBD1 (5 bases). V lost 1 base and J 3 bases, leaving 9 bases between the germline ends. The germline V gene encodes CDR1 LGHDT and CDR2 YNNKEL (reference sequence). The CDR3 has 14 residues. The CDR3 reads CASSQGLRDYGYTF. The DNA of the CDR3 is TGTGCCAGCAGCCAAGGGCTCAGGGACTATGGCTACACCTTC.

This sequence joins TRBV6-6 and TRBJ1-4, with D unclear. The CDR3 is 12 residues long. The V end was cut by 8 bases, the J end by 7 bases, with 11 bases between. Germline V gene sequence: CDR1 MNHNY, CDR2 SVGAGI (reference sequence). The CDR3, as DNA: TGTGCCAGCTCGTTCGGTTTTGAAAAACTGTTTTTT. It specifies CASSFGFEKLFF.